This TCR beta chain comes out of a study of cytomegalovirus exposure and HLA in healthy donors. This clone was recorded a few times. The antigen is undetermined. Both 60 Vbeta primers and 13 Jbeta primers went into the PCR. Sequencing was performed with immunoSEQ multiplex PCR; in TCRdb, only in-frame clones are kept and a portion is missing. This sample has about 240,000 clones; 82% occur once, and the top ten carry around 5%. Whole-study findings and limits: An analysis done earlier found most TCR beta V segments productive about 87% or about 30% of the time. In vitro assays verified that a few CMV-associated chains recognized CMV antigens specifically. As was reported, the HLA-A and HLA-B alleles of most subjects were accurately predicted from TCR beta sequences.

The sequence was collected from a woman between 35 and 50 years old in good health and CMV-seropositive. Specimen: PBMCs.

This CDR3 reads CASSPRGRETQYF. As DNA, the CDR3 is TGTGCCAGCAGTCCCAGGGGTCGAGAGACCCAGTACTTC. The chain couples TRBV25-1 to TRBJ2-5; D is possibly TRBD1 (6 bases). Germline lookup yields CDR1 MGHDK and CDR2 SYGVNS. Deletions cut 5 bases from V and 4 bases from J, with 11 bases between. CDR3 length: 13 amino acids.